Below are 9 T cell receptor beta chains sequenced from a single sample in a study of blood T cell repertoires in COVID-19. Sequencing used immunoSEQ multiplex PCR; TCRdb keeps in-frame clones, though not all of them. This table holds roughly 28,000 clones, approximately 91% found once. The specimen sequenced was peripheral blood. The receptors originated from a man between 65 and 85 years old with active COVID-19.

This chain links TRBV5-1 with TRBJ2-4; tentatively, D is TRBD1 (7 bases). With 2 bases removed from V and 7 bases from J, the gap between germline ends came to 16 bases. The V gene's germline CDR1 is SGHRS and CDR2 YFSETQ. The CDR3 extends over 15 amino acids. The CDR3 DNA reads TGCGCCAGCAGCTTACAGACAGGGAGGACGAACATTCAGTACTTC. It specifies CASSLQTGRTNIQYF.

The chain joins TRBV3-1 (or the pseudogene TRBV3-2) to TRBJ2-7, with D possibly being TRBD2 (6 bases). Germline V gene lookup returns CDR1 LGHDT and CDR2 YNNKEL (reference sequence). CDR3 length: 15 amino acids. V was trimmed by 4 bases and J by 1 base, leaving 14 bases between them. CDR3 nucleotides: TGTGCCAGCAGCCCCCGGCTCGGGGGATCCTACGAGCAGTACTTC. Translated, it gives CASSPRLGGSYEQYF.

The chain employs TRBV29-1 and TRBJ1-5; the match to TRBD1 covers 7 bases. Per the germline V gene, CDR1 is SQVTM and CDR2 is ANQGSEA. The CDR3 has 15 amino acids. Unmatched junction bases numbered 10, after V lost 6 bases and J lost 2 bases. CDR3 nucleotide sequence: TGCAGCGTCCACCAGGGGGATCACGGCAATCAGCCCCAGCATTTT. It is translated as CSVHQGDHGNQPQHF.

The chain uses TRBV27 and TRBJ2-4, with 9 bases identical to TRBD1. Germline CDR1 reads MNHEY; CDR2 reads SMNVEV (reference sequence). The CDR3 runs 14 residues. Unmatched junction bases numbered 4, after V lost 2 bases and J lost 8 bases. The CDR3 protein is CASSLGTGRDIQYF. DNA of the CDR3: TGTGCCAGCAGTTTAGGGACAGGGCGGGACATTCAGTACTTC.

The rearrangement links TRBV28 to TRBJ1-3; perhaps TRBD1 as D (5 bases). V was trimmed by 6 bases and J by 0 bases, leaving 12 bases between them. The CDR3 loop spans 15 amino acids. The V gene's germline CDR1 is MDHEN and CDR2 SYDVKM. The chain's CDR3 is CASSSDMPSGNTIYF. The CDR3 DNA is TGTGCCAGCAGCTCGGACATGCCCTCTGGAAACACCATATATTTT.

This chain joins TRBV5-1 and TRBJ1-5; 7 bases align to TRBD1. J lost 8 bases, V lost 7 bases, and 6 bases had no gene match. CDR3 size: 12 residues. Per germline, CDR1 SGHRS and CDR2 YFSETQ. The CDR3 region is CASSTGEEPQHF. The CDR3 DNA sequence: TGCGCCAGCTCTACAGGGGAAGAGCCCCAGCATTTT.

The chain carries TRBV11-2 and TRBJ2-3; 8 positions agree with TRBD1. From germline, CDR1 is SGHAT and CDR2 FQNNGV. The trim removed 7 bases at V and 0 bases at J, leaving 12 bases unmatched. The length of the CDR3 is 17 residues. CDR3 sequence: CASNFGQGYSSTDTQYF. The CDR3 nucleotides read TGTGCCAGCAACTTTGGACAGGGTTATTCTAGCACAGATACGCAGTATTTT.

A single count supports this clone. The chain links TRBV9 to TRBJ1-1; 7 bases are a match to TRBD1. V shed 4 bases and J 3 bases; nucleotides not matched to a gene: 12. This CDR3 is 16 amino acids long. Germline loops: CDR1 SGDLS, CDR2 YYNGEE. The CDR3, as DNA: TGTGCCAGCAGCCCAACACAGGGGAGGCCGGACACTGAAGCTTTCTTT. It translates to CASSPTQGRPDTEAFF.

Written as DNA, the CDR3 is TGTGCCAGCTGCTTTGGCAGGGGCGATACGCAGTATTTT. Protein: CASCFGRGDTQYF. The genes are TRBV27 and TRBJ2-3; the D gene is possibly TRBD1 (6 bases). The CDR3 is 13 amino acids. Germline V gene lookup returns CDR1 MNHEY and CDR2 SMNVEV (reference sequence). The germline V and J ends were trimmed by 8 bases and 6 bases, with 15 bases remaining between them.